A selection of T cell receptor beta chains follows, all from one sample in a study of T cell repertoires in cytomegalovirus infection. The antigens these receptors bind are not known. MiXCR was run by TCRdb on the reads, yielding one entry per CDR3 protein. The sample records about 100,000 distinct CDR3 sequences, under 50% being singletons. The sample in question was CD8+ T cells from cultured PBMCs, obtained from culture after CMV antigen stimulation. The receptors stem from a human donor in good health (CMV status not recorded). Some clones in this sample may be carry-over from other donors' samples. Each CDR3 is given with its conserved first and last residue. D genes are given only for firm matches. Expanded clones are given a class, and other clones once, few, many or no size at all.

clone size: .; V gene: TRBV7-2; D gene: .; J gene: TRBJ1-2; CDR3 protein: CASSLDLTNYGYTF; CDR3 DNA: TGTGCCAGCAGCTTAGATCTGACTAACTATGGCTACACCTTC
clone size: .; V gene: TRBV12-3/TRBV12-4; D gene: TRBD2; J gene: TRBJ2-7; CDR3 protein: CASTILAGEAYEQYF; CDR3 DNA: TGTGCCAGCACAATACTAGCGGGCGAGGCCTACGAGCAGTACTTC
clone size: .; V gene: TRBV7-9; D gene: .; J gene: TRBJ2-7; CDR3 protein: CASSPSGTDVSYEQYF; CDR3 DNA: TGTGCCAGCAGCCCCTCCGGGACCGACGTCTCCTACGAGCAGTACTTC
clone size: .; V gene: TRBV7-2; D gene: TRBD2; J gene: TRBJ2-4; CDR3 protein: CASSLLLAGQYF; CDR3 DNA: TGTGCCAGCAGCCTCCTCCTAGCGGGGCAGTACTTC
clone size: few; V gene: TRBV7-9; D gene: .; J gene: TRBJ2-1; CDR3 protein: CASSFSVEQFF; CDR3 DNA: TGTGCCAGCAGCTTCTCGGTTGAGCAGTTCTTC
clone size: .; V gene: TRBV20-1; D gene: .; J gene: TRBJ2-3; CDR3 protein: CSAIDRRTDTQYF; CDR3 DNA: TGCAGTGCAATCGACAGGAGGACAGATACGCAGTATTTT
clone size: few; V gene: TRBV5-6; D gene: .; J gene: TRBJ1-1; CDR3 protein: CASKGGGRAEAFF; CDR3 DNA: TGTGCCAGCAAGGGAGGGGGTAGGGCTGAAGCTTTCTTT
clone size: .; V gene: TRBV27; D gene: .; J gene: TRBJ2-1; CDR3 protein: CASSLTASNEQFF; CDR3 DNA: TGTGCCAGCAGTCTGACCGCGAGCAATGAGCAGTTCTTC
clone size: .; V gene: TRBV7-3; D gene: .; J gene: TRBJ1-2; CDR3 protein: CASSSPGQFNYGYTF; CDR3 DNA: TGTGCCAGCAGCTCCCCCGGACAATTTAACTATGGCTACACCTTC
clone size: .; V gene: TRBV28; D gene: .; J gene: TRBJ2-7; CDR3 protein: CASSSPPRTGLHEQYF; CDR3 DNA: TGTGCCAGCAGTTCCCCGCCTCGCACTGGACTCCACGAGCAGTACTTC
clone size: few; V gene: TRBV6-6; D gene: .; J gene: TRBJ2-7; CDR3 protein: CASSYGPGPLDEQYF; CDR3 DNA: TGTGCCAGCAGTTACGGACCAGGGCCCTTAGACGAGCAGTACTTC
clone size: many; V gene: TRBV28; D gene: TRBD1; J gene: TRBJ1-2; CDR3 protein: CASSLQGDNYGYTF; CDR3 DNA: TGTGCCAGCAGTTTACAGGGGGACAACTATGGCTACACCTTC
clone size: .; V gene: TRBV7-2; D gene: .; J gene: TRBJ2-7; CDR3 protein: CASGGMSYEQYF; CDR3 DNA: TGTGCCAGCGGGGGGATGTCCTACGAGCAGTACTTC
clone size: .; V gene: TRBV28; D gene: .; J gene: TRBJ1-5; CDR3 protein: CASSLEPKHQPQHF; CDR3 DNA: TGTGCCAGCAGTTTAGAGCCGAAGCATCAGCCCCAGCATTTT
clone size: many; V gene: TRBV7-2; D gene: .; J gene: TRBJ2-7; CDR3 protein: CASSPAPTGGKEQYF; CDR3 DNA: TGTGCCAGCAGCCCCGCGCCGACAGGCGGGAAAGAGCAGTACTTC
clone size: .; V gene: TRBV28; D gene: TRBD2; J gene: TRBJ2-1; CDR3 protein: CASSSLAGLNEQFF; CDR3 DNA: TGTGCCAGCAGTTCCCTAGCGGGGTTAAATGAGCAGTTCTTC
clone size: .; V gene: TRBV9; D gene: .; J gene: TRBJ1-6; CDR3 protein: CASSVGQEGSPLHF; CDR3 DNA: TGTGCCAGCAGCGTAGGACAGGAGGGGTCACCCCTCCACTTT
clone size: few; V gene: TRBV23-1; D gene: TRBD2; J gene: TRBJ2-1; CDR3 protein: CASSQSRLAGIYNEQFF; CDR3 DNA: TGCGCCAGCAGTCAATCTAGACTAGCGGGGATCTACAATGAGCAGTTCTTC
clone size: .; V gene: TRBV4-1; D gene: .; J gene: TRBJ2-5; CDR3 protein: CASSQDLGARETQYF; CDR3 DNA: TGCGCCAGCAGCCAAGATCTAGGGGCCCGAGAGACCCAGTACTTC
clone size: .; V gene: TRBV15; D gene: TRBD1; J gene: TRBJ2-5; CDR3 protein: CATSREGQGETQYF; CDR3 DNA: TGTGCCACCAGCAGAGAGGGACAGGGTGAGACCCAGTACTTC
clone size: few; V gene: TRBV4-1; D gene: .; J gene: TRBJ2-5; CDR3 protein: CASSQEFRAGEAQYF; CDR3 DNA: TGCGCCAGCAGCCAAGAGTTCAGGGCCGGAGAAGCCCAGTACTTC
clone size: .; V gene: TRBV5-6; D gene: .; J gene: TRBJ2-1; CDR3 protein: CASSLGGASEQFF; CDR3 DNA: TGTGCCAGCAGCTTAGGTGGGGCGAGTGAGCAGTTCTTC
clone size: .; V gene: TRBV27; D gene: .; J gene: TRBJ1-2; CDR3 protein: CASSFAQNYGYTF; CDR3 DNA: TGTGCCAGCAGTTTCGCACAGAACTATGGCTACACCTTC
clone size: few; V gene: TRBV12-3/TRBV12-4; D gene: .; J gene: TRBJ1-4; CDR3 protein: CASSQGGKLFF; CDR3 DNA: TGTGCCAGCAGTCAAGGAGGAAAACTGTTTTTT
clone size: .; V gene: TRBV11-2; D gene: .; J gene: TRBJ2-3; CDR3 protein: CASSLAPRADTQYF; CDR3 DNA: TGTGCCAGCAGCTTGGCCCCAAGAGCAGATACGCAGTATTTT
clone size: few; V gene: TRBV4-1; D gene: .; J gene: TRBJ1-6; CDR3 protein: CASSYGGDSPLHF; CDR3 DNA: TGCGCCAGCAGCTACGGGGGTGATTCACCCCTCCACTTT
clone size: .; V gene: TRBV5-6; D gene: TRBD1; J gene: TRBJ1-2; CDR3 protein: CASSFPTGGPYGYTF; CDR3 DNA: TGTGCCAGCAGCTTCCCAACAGGGGGTCCCTATGGCTACACCTTC
clone size: .; V gene: TRBV2; D gene: TRBD2; J gene: TRBJ2-2; CDR3 protein: CASRKPGTSVYTGELFF; CDR3 DNA: TGTGCCAGCAGGAAACCAGGGACTAGCGTTTACACCGGGGAGCTGTTTTTT
clone size: many; V gene: TRBV11-3; D gene: .; J gene: TRBJ2-1; CDR3 protein: CASSLTEYNEQFF; CDR3 DNA: TGTGCCAGCAGTTTGACTGAGTACAATGAGCAGTTCTTC
clone size: .; V gene: TRBV27; D gene: TRBD1; J gene: TRBJ2-7; CDR3 protein: CASTDRDRPYEQYF; CDR3 DNA: TGTGCCAGCACGGACCGGGACAGACCCTACGAGCAGTACTTC
clone size: .; V gene: TRBV7-6; D gene: .; J gene: TRBJ1-1; CDR3 protein: CASSRGGVTEAFF; CDR3 DNA: TGTGCCAGCAGCCGGGGGGGGGTGACTGAAGCTTTCTTT
clone size: few; V gene: TRBV12-3/TRBV12-4; D gene: TRBD1; J gene: TRBJ2-7; CDR3 protein: CASSPTGANLPYF; CDR3 DNA: TGTGCCAGCAGCCCGACAGGGGCCAACCTGCCGTACTTC
clone size: many; V gene: TRBV7-2; D gene: .; J gene: TRBJ1-4; CDR3 protein: CASSTRRTEKLFF; CDR3 DNA: TGTGCCAGCAGCACCAGAAGGACAGAGAAACTGTTTTTT
clone size: .; V gene: TRBV7-4; D gene: TRBD1; J gene: TRBJ1-2; CDR3 protein: CASSSSQGVNYGYTF; CDR3 DNA: TGTGCCAGCAGCTCGTCACAGGGGGTTAACTATGGCTACACCTTC
clone size: .; V gene: TRBV20-1; D gene: .; J gene: TRBJ1-2; CDR3 protein: CSANLRLLYGYTF; CDR3 DNA: TGCAGTGCTAATCTGCGCCTCCTCTATGGCTACACCTTC
clone size: few; V gene: TRBV2; D gene: .; J gene: TRBJ2-5; CDR3 protein: CASSPSSGQETQYF; CDR3 DNA: TGTGCCAGCAGTCCAAGTAGCGGCCAAGAGACCCAGTACTTC
clone size: .; V gene: TRBV4-1; D gene: .; J gene: TRBJ2-1; CDR3 protein: CASSQVLALPNEQFF; CDR3 DNA: TGCGCCAGCAGCCAAGTGCTAGCTCTCCCCAATGAGCAGTTCTTC
clone size: .; V gene: TRBV15; D gene: TRBD2; J gene: TRBJ2-1; CDR3 protein: CATSREAGLAGGSSYNEQFF; CDR3 DNA: TGTGCCACCAGCAGGGAGGCGGGACTAGCGGGGGGAAGCTCCTACAATGAGCAGTTCTTC
clone size: .; V gene: TRBV4-3; D gene: TRBD1; J gene: TRBJ1-4; CDR3 protein: CASSQGEGAREKLFF; CDR3 DNA: TGCGCCAGCAGCCAAGGGGAGGGGGCGCGTGAAAAACTGTTTTTT
clone size: .; V gene: TRBV19; D gene: TRBD1; J gene: TRBJ2-7; CDR3 protein: CASSHRGYSYEQYF; CDR3 DNA: TGTGCCAGTAGTCACAGGGGGTATTCCTACGAGCAGTACTTC
clone size: many; V gene: TRBV27; D gene: .; J gene: TRBJ2-1; CDR3 protein: CASSPFSGLEQFF; CDR3 DNA: TGTGCCAGCAGTCCCTTCAGCGGACTAGAGCAGTTCTTC